This T cell receptor beta chain is from a study of blood T cell repertoires in COVID-19. Overall study: The United States, Italy and Spain supplied acute and convalescent COVID-19 samples. PBMCs, B-cell-depleted T cells, or T cells were the source of the cDNA or gDNA that made up the material.

As processed by the authors: Nucleated cell counts were estimated from reference gene primer amplification. This table comes from immunoSEQ multiplex PCR, and its TCRdb copy is limited to in-frame clones, with some not included. V, J and clone size are those of that table, while D and trimming were read from the DNA. This sample carries over 200,000 clones, nearly 85% of them seen once, and the ten largest clones take roughly 1.2%. The Seattle patients joined while their infection was active and were tracked longitudinally afterward. This clone was observed a single time. Sequenced sample: peripheral blood. The origin of this receptor is a woman in her thirties with COVID-19, enrolled during active disease.

The CDR3 DNA sequence: TGCGCCAGCAGCCAAGATCCGACTAGCGGGAGGGTACAGTACTTC. Its translation is CASSQDPTSGRVQYF. V is TRBV4-3 and J is TRBJ2-7; TRBD2 matches at 14 bases. This CDR3 region has 15 residues. With V trimmed by 0 bases and J by 10 bases, 5 bases remained unmatched. The germline gives CDR1 LGHNA, CDR2 YSLEER.